This entry is about one T cell receptor (beta chain). Its specificity is not known. Profiled with immunoSEQ multiplex PCR; TCRdb holds only in-frame clones, not every one. In the table there are approximately 99,000 clones, around 95% of which are singletons. These data come from a study of OX40 agonist ivuxolimab in advanced cancers. Study at large: Therapy given before enrollment (anti-PD-1, anti-PD-L1 or anti-CTLA-4) was allowed, and roughly 41% had some. Study results and limitations: At 0.1 to 3.0 mg/kg and by week 6, CD4+ and CD8+ T cells in the blood had expanded clonally.

The CDR3 sequence is 13 residues long. Germline V gives CDR1 SGHDT, CDR2 YYEEEE. Trimming stripped 2 bases from V and 5 bases from J, with 10 bases between. This sequence originates from an adult with an advanced solid tumor such as melanoma, head and neck, liver or kidney cancer. The genes are TRBV5-6 and TRBJ1-2; D not resolved. Sample: CD4+ or CD8+ T cells sorted from blood, taken in a trial of the OX40 agonist ivuxolimab. The CDR3 nucleotides read TGTGCCAGCAGCTTTCCCCATACTTATGGCTACACCTTC. It is translated as CASSFPHTYGYTF. Looking up the rest from reference TRBV5-6 and TRBJ1-2 gives the full variable domain: DAGVTQSPTHLIKTRGQQVTLRCSPKSGHDTVSWYQQALGQGPQFIFQYYEEEERQRGNFPDRFSGHQFPNYSSELNVNALLLGDSALYLCASSFPHTYGYTFGSGTRLTVV.